This TCR beta chain was sequenced during a study of blood T cell repertoires in COVID-19. Overall study context: T cells, B-cell-depleted T cells, or PBMCs provided the cDNA or gDNA that served as material.

The authors' processing: Nucleated cell counts were estimated from reference gene primer amplification. Sequenced by immunoSEQ multiplex PCR; TCRdb stores in-frame clones only, minus some. V, J and clone size reflect that table, while D and trimming were determined from the DNA. Of 250,000 to 350,000 clones detected, approximately 84% appear once; the ten largest clones hold roughly 1.5%. The sequence derives from a human donor with COVID-19, enrolled during active disease. The donor label of this sample is uncertain. Specimen: peripheral blood.

Here the CDR3 DNA reads TGCGCCAGCAGCCCTCAGGGGACAGCCGTTAATGAAAAACTGTTTTTT. Translated: CASSPQGTAVNEKLFF. This chain joins TRBV4-1 and TRBJ1-4, with TRBD1 matching 7 bases. This CDR3 has 16 amino acids. Unmatched junction bases numbered 9, after V lost 4 bases and J lost 4 bases. Germline V CDR1 and CDR2: MGHRA, YSYEKL.